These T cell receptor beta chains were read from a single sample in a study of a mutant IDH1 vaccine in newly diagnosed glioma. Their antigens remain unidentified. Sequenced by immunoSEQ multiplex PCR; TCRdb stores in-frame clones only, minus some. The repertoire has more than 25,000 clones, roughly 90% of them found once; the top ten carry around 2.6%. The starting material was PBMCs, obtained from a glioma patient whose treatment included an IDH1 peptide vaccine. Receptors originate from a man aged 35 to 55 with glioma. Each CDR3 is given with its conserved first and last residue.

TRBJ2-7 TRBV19 CASSMFRDGEQYF
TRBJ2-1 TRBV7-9 CASSSRGASSYNEQFF
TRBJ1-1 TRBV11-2 CASSPKSTGGITEAFF
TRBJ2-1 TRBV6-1 CASSEEASGKGEQFF
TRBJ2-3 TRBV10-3 CAISDRVGTDTQYF
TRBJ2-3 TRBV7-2 CASSQRRSGGPRNTQYF
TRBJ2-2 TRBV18 CASSLGRNTGELFF
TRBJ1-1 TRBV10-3 CAISEEDRGLNTEAFF
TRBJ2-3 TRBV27 CASSLYVGTDTQYF
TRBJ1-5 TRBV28 CASTLRTGAGNQPQHF
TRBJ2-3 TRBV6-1 CASRPSGSTDTQYF
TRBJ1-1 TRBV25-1 CASSTRQGRIYGEAFF
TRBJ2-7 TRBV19 CASSLIRGEQYF
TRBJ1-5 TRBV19 CASSTQGLPYSNQPQHF
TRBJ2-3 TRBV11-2 CASSYTDRTDTQYF
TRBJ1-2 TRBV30 CVIADRGDYGYTF
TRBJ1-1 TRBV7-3 CASSKDLHRYQAFF
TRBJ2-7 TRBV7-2 CASSPGLGPYEQYF
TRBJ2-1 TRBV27 CASSSRPGNEQFF
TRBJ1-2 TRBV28 CASNWGSYGYTF
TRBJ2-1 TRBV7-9 CASRVRASSYNEQFF
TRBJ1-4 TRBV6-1 CASRKGQANEKLFF
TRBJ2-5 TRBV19 CATRARASETQYF
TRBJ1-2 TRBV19 CASRIDRSYGYTF
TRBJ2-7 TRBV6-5 CASSYSPGGGQYF
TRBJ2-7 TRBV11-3 CASSTRGGCRYEQYF
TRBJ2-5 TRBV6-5 CASSSFSVKETQYF
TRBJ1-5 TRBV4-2 CASSLRAEGDQPQHF
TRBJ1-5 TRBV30 CASAPLHGNQPQHF
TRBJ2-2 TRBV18 CASSPRGTGELFF
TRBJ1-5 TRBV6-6 CASSMRQGGDQPQHF
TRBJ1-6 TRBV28 CASSYRAGRSPLHF
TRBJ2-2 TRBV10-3 CAISSWTGRGTGELFF
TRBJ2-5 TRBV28 CASSLQGLETQYF
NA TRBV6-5 CASSWGQGPTYEQYF
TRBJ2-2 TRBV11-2 CASSPLRVLYSGELFF
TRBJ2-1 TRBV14 CASSRRTSGSYNEQFF
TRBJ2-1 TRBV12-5 CASGLSRGGYHNEQFF
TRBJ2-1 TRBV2 CASSEPQDYDEQFF
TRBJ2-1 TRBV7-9 CASSSWGLSSYNEQFF
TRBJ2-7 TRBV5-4 CASSLTSGRAVIEQYF
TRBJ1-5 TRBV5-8 CASSPGDRRGQPQHF
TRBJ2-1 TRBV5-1 CASSLNVGDNEQFF
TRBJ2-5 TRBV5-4 CASSLTAQETQYF
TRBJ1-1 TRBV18 CASSPGTASYTEAFF